Listed here are 9 T cell receptor beta chains from one sample, sequenced in a study of blood T cell repertoires in COVID-19 (TCRdb year 2020). The library came from the immunoSEQ multiplex PCR assay. As stored in TCRdb, this immuneACCESS dataset retains in-frame rearrangements with V and J assigned. A fraction of the clones does not appear; measured against another copy, unresolved V genes explain less than half of the discrepancy, and the remainder lacks a known reason. This sample gives about 120,000 clones in total; around three quarters of them show up just once. Around 6.6% of the sample is held by the ten biggest clonotypes. Sequenced input: peripheral blood. Every receptor here comes from a man between 70 and 80 years old with acute or convalescent COVID-19.

The rearrangement uses TRBV6-5 and TRBJ1-2; no reliable D call. The CDR3 totals 15 residues. Deletions cut 2 bases from V and 0 bases from J, with 10 bases between. Per the germline V gene, CDR1 is MNHEY and CDR2 is SVGAGI. CDR3 sequence (DNA): TGTGCCAGCAGTTACCAGATCAAAGCTAACTATGGCTACACCTTC. Protein: CASSYQIKANYGYTF.

The V call is TRBV7-8, the J call TRBJ2-6, with 11 bases fitting TRBD1. The germline CDR1 and CDR2 sequences are SGHVS and FQNEAQ. This CDR3 has 17 residues. With 6 bases clipped from V and 3 bases from J, the junction kept 7 bases outside the gene matches. The CDR3 DNA follows: TGTGCCAGCAGACCAGGACAGGGGGCGCTTGGGGCCAACGTCCTGACTTTC. This codes for CASRPGQGALGANVLTF.

The J gene is TRBJ2-3, the V gene TRBV14, with unresolved D. Trimming pared 1 base from V and 0 bases from J, leaving 8 bases between. Germline-derived CDR1 and CDR2 are SGHDN and FVKESK. The CDR3 runs 15 residues. The CDR3 sequence is CASSQGHPSTDTQYF. The CDR3 coding sequence is TGTGCCAGCAGCCAAGGACATCCTAGCACAGATACGCAGTATTTT. The full variable domain, with the rest looked up from reference TRBV14 and TRBJ2-3, is EAGVTQFPSHSVIEKGQTVTLRCDPISGHDNLYWYRRVMGKEIKFLLHFVKESKQDESGMPNNRFLAERTGGTYSTLKVQPAELEDSGVYFCASSQGHPSTDTQYFGPGTRLTVL.

The genes are TRBV10-3 and TRBJ1-5, with no clear D. Trimming stripped 6 bases from V and 0 bases from J, with 15 bases between. Germline V lookup: CDR1 ENHRY, CDR2 SYGVKD. There are 16 residues in the CDR3. CDR3 residues: CAISGSGPNSNQPQHF. CDR3 coding DNA: TGTGCCATCAGCGGTTCCGGTCCGAATAGCAATCAGCCCCAGCATTTT.

The rearrangement links TRBV2 to TRBJ1-4; maybe TRBD1 (5 bases). This CDR3 is built from 14 residues. From germline, CDR1 is SNHLY and CDR2 FYNNEI. The germline V and J ends were trimmed by 10 bases and 3 bases, with 15 bases remaining between them. CDR3: CATLLGGSNEKLFF. As DNA, the CDR3 is TGTGCCACCCTATTGGGGGGATCTAATGAAAAACTGTTTTTT.

This rearrangement joins TRBV19 to TRBJ1-2, with 7 nucleotides matching TRBD1. J lost 6 bases, V lost 5 bases, and 9 bases had no gene match. The CDR3 totals 14 residues. Germline CDR1 reads LNHDA; CDR2 reads SQIVND (reference sequence). The CDR3 reads CASSSWTGEHGYTF. The CDR3 DNA reads as TGTGCCAGTAGTTCATGGACAGGAGAGCATGGCTACACCTTC.

The chain employs TRBV28 and TRBJ2-3; a possible D gene is TRBD1 (6 bases). Germline assignment: CDR1 MDHEN and CDR2 SYDVKM. The CDR3 runs to 11 residues. V lost 8 bases to trimming and J lost 4 bases, with 7 bases between them. The CDR3 nucleotides read TGTGCCAGCTCAGGGGCAGATACGCAGTATTTT. Its translation: CASSGADTQYF.

This chain uses TRBV7-2 with TRBJ2-1; 11 bases fit TRBD1. The CDR3 runs to 15 residues. CDR1 SGHTA and CDR2 FQGNSA come from the germline V gene. V trimming: 4 bases; J trimming: 5 bases; junction bases outside the gene matches: 4. This CDR3 is CASSWDRGGHNEQFF. CDR3 in DNA: TGTGCCAGCAGCTGGGACAGGGGGGGTCACAATGAGCAGTTCTTC.

This clone was recorded only once. This sequence joins TRBV6-5 and TRBJ1-1; the D is unclear. This CDR3 contains 15 residues. V lost 4 bases to trimming and J lost 2 bases, with 14 bases between them. Germline CDR1 MNHEY, CDR2 SVGAGI. Here the CDR3 reads CASSSYPPRNTEAFF. The CDR3 coding sequence is TGTGCCAGCAGTTCATATCCCCCGAGAAACACTGAAGCTTTCTTT.